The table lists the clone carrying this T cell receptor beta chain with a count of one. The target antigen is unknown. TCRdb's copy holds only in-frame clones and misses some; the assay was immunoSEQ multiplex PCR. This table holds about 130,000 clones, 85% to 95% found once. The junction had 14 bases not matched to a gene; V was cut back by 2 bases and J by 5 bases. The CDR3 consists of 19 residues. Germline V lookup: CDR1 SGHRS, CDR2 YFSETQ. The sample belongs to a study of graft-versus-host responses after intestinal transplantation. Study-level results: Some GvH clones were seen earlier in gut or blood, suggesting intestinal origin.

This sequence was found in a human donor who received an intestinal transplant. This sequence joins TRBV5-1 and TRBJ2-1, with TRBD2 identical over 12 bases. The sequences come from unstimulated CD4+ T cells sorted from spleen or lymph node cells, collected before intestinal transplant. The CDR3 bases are TGCGCCAGCAGCTTCGGCACCGGGACTAGCGGGCCGGGCAACAATGAGCAGTTCTTC. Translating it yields CASSFGTGTSGPGNNEQFF.